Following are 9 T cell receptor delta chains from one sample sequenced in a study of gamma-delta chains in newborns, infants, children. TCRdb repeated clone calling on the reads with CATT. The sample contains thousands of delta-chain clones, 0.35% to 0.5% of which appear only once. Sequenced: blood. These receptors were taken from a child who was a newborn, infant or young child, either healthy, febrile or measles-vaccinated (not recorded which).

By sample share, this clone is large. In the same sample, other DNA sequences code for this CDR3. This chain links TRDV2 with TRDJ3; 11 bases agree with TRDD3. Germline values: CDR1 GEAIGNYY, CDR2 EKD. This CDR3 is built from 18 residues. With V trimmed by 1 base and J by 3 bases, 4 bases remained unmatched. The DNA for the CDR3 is TGTGCCTGTGACACGTTACTGGGGGATAACTGGGACACCCGACAGATGTTTTTC. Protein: CACDTLLGDNWDTRQMFF.

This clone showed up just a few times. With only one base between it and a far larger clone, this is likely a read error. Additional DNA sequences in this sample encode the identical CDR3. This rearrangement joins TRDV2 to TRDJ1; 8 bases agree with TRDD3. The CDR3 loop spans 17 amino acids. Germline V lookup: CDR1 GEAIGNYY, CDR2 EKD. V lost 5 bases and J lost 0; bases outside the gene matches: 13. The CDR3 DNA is TGTGCCTGTGTCCGTACTGGGGGTCTACCTTACACCGATAAACTCATCTTT. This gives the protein CACVRTGGLPYTDKLIF.

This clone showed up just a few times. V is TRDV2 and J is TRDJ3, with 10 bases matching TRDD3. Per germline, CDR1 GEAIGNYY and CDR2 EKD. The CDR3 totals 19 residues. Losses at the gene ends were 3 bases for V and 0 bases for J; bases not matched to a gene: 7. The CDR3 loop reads CACDPLGDKSSWDTRQMFF. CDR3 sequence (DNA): TGTGCCTGTGACCCTCTGGGGGATAAAAGCTCCTGGGACACCCGACAGATGTTTTTC.

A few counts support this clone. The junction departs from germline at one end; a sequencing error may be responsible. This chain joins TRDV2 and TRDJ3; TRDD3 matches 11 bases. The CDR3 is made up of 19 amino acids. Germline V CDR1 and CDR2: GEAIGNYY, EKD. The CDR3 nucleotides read TGTGCCAGTGACGCACTGGGGGATAGAAGTTCCTGGGACACCCGACAGATGTTTTTC. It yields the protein CASDALGDRSSWDTRQMFF.

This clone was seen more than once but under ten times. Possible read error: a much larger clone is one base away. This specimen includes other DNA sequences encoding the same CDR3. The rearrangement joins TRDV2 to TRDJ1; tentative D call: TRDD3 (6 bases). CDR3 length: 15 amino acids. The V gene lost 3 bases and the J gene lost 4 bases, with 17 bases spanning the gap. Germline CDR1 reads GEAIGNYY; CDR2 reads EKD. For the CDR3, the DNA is TGTGCCTGTGACCTACTGGGAGATAAGGTCGATAAACTCATCTTT. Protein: CACDLLGDKVDKLIF.

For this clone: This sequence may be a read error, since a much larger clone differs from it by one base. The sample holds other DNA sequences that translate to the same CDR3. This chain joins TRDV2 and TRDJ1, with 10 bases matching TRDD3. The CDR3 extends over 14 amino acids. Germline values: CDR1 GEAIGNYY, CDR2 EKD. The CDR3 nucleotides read TGTGCCTGCGACACCGCTGGGGGATACGATAAACTCATCTTT. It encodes CACDTAGGYDKLIF.

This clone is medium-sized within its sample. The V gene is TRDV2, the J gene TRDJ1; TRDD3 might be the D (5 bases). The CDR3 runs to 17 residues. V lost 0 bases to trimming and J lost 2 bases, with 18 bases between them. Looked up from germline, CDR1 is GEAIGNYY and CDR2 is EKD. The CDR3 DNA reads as TGTGCCTGTGACACCGCGGAACGGGGGGCTACTACCGATAAACTCATCTTT. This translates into CACDTAERGATTDKLIF.

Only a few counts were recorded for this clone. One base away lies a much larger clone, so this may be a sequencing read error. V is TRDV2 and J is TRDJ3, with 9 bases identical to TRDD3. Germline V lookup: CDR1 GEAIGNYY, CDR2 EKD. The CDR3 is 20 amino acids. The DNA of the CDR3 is TGTGCCTGTGACACCATAACTGGGGGACCAAGCTCCTGGGACACCCGACAGGTGTTTTTC. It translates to CACDTITGGPSSWDTRQVFF.

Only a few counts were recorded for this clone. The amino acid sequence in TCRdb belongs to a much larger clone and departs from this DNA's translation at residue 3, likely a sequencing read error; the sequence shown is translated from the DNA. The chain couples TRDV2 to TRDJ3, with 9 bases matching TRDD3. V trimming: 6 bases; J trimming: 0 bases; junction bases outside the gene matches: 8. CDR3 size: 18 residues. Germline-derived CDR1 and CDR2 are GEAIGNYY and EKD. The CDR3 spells CACQLGDASSWDTRQMFF. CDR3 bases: TGTGCCTGTCAGCTGGGGGATGCCAGCTCCTGGGACACCCGACAGATGTTTTTC.